The clone carrying this T cell receptor (beta chain) was observed a few times. The antigen remains undetermined. Sample treatment: oral pan-JAK inhibitor, 5-10 mg twice daily. The germline CDR1 and CDR2 sequences are SNHLY and FYNNEI. V was clipped by 5 bases and J by 1 base, with 17 bases between them. The CDR3 contains 16 residues. These data belong to a study of CD8+ T cells in alopecia areata. For the study at large: Those treated were given oral tofacitinib at 5 to 10 mg twice daily.

Regarding the study as a whole: Among the 100 top clones, expanded CD8+ clones, like scalp clonality, were significantly decreased by tofacitinib. Persistence of many expanded lesional clones was seen in scalp and blood during tofacitinib. In lesional scalp, particularly from alopecia totalis/universalis, clonality was higher than in normal scalp.

Sequencing templates came from extracted RNA that was reverse transcribed into cDNA. The method was immunoSEQ multiplex PCR; TCRdb's version includes in-frame clones alone and lacks a portion of them. The sample contains 200,000 to 250,000 clones, about three fifths of which appear only once. This chain uses TRBV2 with TRBJ1-1, with a tentative D call TRBD1 (5 bases). Sequencing used CD4+ T cells sorted from blood, obtained at week 4, from a patient treated with tofacitinib. This receptor was identified in a human donor with alopecia areata. Here the CDR3 reads CASSPPGGDRNTEAFF. CDR3 DNA sequence: TGTGCCAGCAGTCCCCCTGGAGGGGATAGGAACACTGAAGCTTTCTTT.